Below are 8 T cell receptor beta chains sequenced from a single sample in a study of T-cell memory formation after mild COVID-19. TCRdb itself ran the 5' RACE reads through MiXCR, one entry per CDR3 protein. In the table there are 500,000 to 650,000 distinct CDR3 sequences, less than 25% of which are singletons. Input material: PBMCs or a T cell subset sorted from them (not recorded which). The receptors come from an adult woman who had mild COVID-19 (a few samples of this study predate the infection). Cell type and time point are not known.

Only a few counts were recorded for this clonotype. The chain joins TRBV7-9 to TRBJ1-2; the match to TRBD1 covers 11 bases. V trimming: 5 bases; J trimming: 6 bases; junction bases outside the gene matches: 8. Germline V gene data show CDR1 as SEHNR and CDR2 as FQNEAQ (reference sequence). The CDR3 is 15 residues long. CDR3: CASSGRDRGSHGYTF. The CDR3 bases are TGTGCCAGCAGCGGCCGGGACAGGGGGTCGCATGGCTACACCTTC.

The chain combines TRBV6-2 or TRBV6-3 with TRBJ2-1, with D unclear. CDR3 size: 14 residues. CDR1 is MNHEY and CDR2 is SVGEGT in the germline V gene. The V end lost 0 bases, the J end lost 4 bases, and 7 bases lay between the germline ends. CDR3 DNA: TGTGCCAGCAGTTACTCGATGGGTTACAATGAGCAGTTCTTC. Its protein is CASSYSMGYNEQFF.

V usage is TRBV15 and J usage is TRBJ2-1; 8 nucleotides agree with TRBD2. The ends lost 3 bases at V and 7 bases at J; junction bases unmatched: 8. Looked up from germline, CDR1 is LNHNV and CDR2 is YYDKDF (reference sequence). The CDR3 is 15 residues long. The CDR3 DNA follows: TGTGCCACCAGCAGTTCCCGGACTAGCTTTAATGAGCAGTTCTTC. Translation gives CATSSSRTSFNEQFF.

This sequence joins TRBV9 and TRBJ2-7, with 7 bases lining up with TRBD1. Germline V lookup: CDR1 SGDLS, CDR2 YYNGEE. CDR3 size: 12 residues. V shed 0 bases and J 9 bases; nucleotides not matched to a gene: 3. The CDR3 loop reads CASSVGQGVQYF. The CDR3 DNA sequence: TGTGCCAGCAGCGTAGGGCAGGGGGTGCAGTACTTC.

This sequence joins TRBV7-6 and TRBJ2-6, with D unresolved. V gave up 0 bases and J gave up 0 bases, with 12 bases separating them. This CDR3 spans 18 amino acids. CDR1 and CDR2 (germline): SGHVS, FNYEAQ. Written as DNA, the CDR3 is TGTGCCAGCAGCTTAGCGCAACTGTCGAACTCTGGGGCCAACGTCCTGACTTTC. This encodes CASSLAQLSNSGANVLTF.

As concerns this clonotype: Without the conserved terminal phenylalanine or tryptophan, this CDR3 likely stems from a read error. The V and J genes are TRBV7-9 and TRBJ2-7; D is undetermined. The germline V and J ends were trimmed by 5 bases and 3 bases, with 11 bases remaining between them. The CDR3 loop spans 13 amino acids. The germline CDR1 and CDR2 sequences are SEHNR and FQNEAQ (reference sequence). The CDR3 is CASSMMDLYEQYL. The CDR3 DNA follows: TGTGCCAGCAGCATGATGGACCTCTACGAGCAGTACTTG.

The rearrangement uses TRBV2 and TRBJ1-2; perhaps TRBD1 as D (5 bases). V was trimmed by 6 bases and J by 4 bases, leaving 21 bases between them. Looked up from germline, CDR1 is SNHLY and CDR2 is FYNNEI. The CDR3 runs to 16 residues. CDR3 sequence reads: CASRPPTRDAIYGYTF. Written as DNA, the CDR3 is TGTGCCAGCAGGCCGCCAACCCGGGACGCGATCTATGGCTACACCTTC. The full variable domain, completed using reference TRBV2 and TRBJ1-2, is EPEVTQTPSHQVTQMGQEVILRCVPISNHLYFYWYRQILGQKVEFLVSFYNNEISEKSEIFDDQFSVERPDGSNFTLKIRSTKLEDSAMYFCASRPPTRDAIYGYTFGSGTRLTVV.

The chain is built from TRBV24-1 and TRBJ2-1, with TRBD2 as a possible D gene (6 bases). The CDR3 is 16 amino acids. Trimming cost V 3 bases and J 0 bases, with 11 bases left between them. CDR1 and CDR2 from the germline V gene are KGHDR and SFDVKD. The CDR3 loop reads CATSDVSGISYNEQFF. The CDR3, as DNA: TGTGCCACCAGTGATGTTAGCGGCATCTCCTACAATGAGCAGTTCTTC.